The 13 T cell receptor beta chains below all came from one sample that was sequenced in a study of Ad26.COV2.S vaccination and SARS-CoV-2 variants. TCRdb keeps only in-frame clones here, not all; method: immunoSEQ multiplex PCR. The sample yields around 500,000 clones, 89% seen once. Indicated treatment: about 20 received Ad26.COV2.S at low or high dose, single or two shots; about 5 received placebo; per-sample allocation not given. Samples analyzed were those drawn on day 63 after the first vaccine or placebo injection. Sample: peripheral blood, taken in a trial of Ad26.COV2.S vaccine versus placebo. The receptors were sampled from a person between 18 and 59 years old who received the Ad26.COV2.S COVID-19 vaccine or a placebo.

The gene calls are TRBV7-2 and TRBJ2-5; 9 bases map to TRBD1. The V and J ends lost 6 bases and 5 bases, in that order; junction bases with no gene match: 13. CDR1 and CDR2 from the germline V gene are SGHTA and FQGNSA. The CDR3 is 16 residues long. CDR3 nucleotides: TGTGCCAGCAGTCGCGGGACAGGGTTCGTGGGGGAGACCCAGTACTTC. Protein product: CASSRGTGFVGETQYF.

CDR3 amino acids: CASSLIAGPGELFF. The CDR3 coding sequence is TGTGCCAGCAGCTTAATAGCGGGGCCGGGGGAGCTGTTTTTT. The chain links TRBV7-9 to TRBJ2-2; the match to TRBD2 covers 8 bases. This CDR3 is built from 14 residues. V trimming: 2 bases; J trimming: 8 bases; junction bases outside the gene matches: 4. Germline V gene sequence: CDR1 SEHNR, CDR2 FQNEAQ (reference sequence).

V gene TRBV24-1 combines with J gene TRBJ1-1; tentative D call: TRBD1 (6 bases). The ends were cut back, 7 bases at V and 6 bases at J, with 17 bases in the middle. The CDR3 length is 14 residues. Germline V gene lookup returns CDR1 KGHDR and CDR2 SFDVKD. CDR3 DNA sequence: TGTGCCACCAGGGGGGCAGGGCCAGGGGCTGAAGCTTTCTTT. Residues: CATRGAGPGAEAFF.

The chain has TRBV3-1 (or the pseudogene TRBV3-2) and TRBJ1-4; tentative D call: TRBD1 (5 bases). V lost 5 bases to trimming and J lost 8 bases, with 12 bases between them. The CDR3 has 13 residues. CDR1 and CDR2 from the germline V gene are LGHDT and YNNKEL (reference sequence). The CDR3 DNA is TGTGCCAGCAGCTCAGGGTTTCGGGAAAAACTGTTTTTT. Encoded protein: CASSSGFREKLFF.

The V call is TRBV6-4, the J call TRBJ2-1, with TRBD1 matching over 7 bases. CDR3 length equals 14 residues. The germline gives CDR1 MRHNA, CDR2 SNTAGT. Trimming at V came to 6 bases and at J to 5 bases, leaving 7 bases not matched to a gene. This CDR3 reads CASSPTGTNNEQFF. The CDR3 nucleotides are TGTGCCAGCAGCCCGACAGGGACGAACAATGAGCAGTTCTTC.

The CDR3 region is CASSRNRASGQPQHF. For the CDR3, the DNA is TGCGCCAGCAGCCGAAACAGGGCTAGCGGTCAGCCCCAGCATTTT. This chain joins TRBV4-1 and TRBJ1-5; D is possibly TRBD1 (6 bases). Trimming shortened V by 4 bases and J by 6 bases, and 16 bases separated the two germline ends. The CDR3 is 15 residues long. CDR1 MGHRA and CDR2 YSYEKL come from the germline V gene.

This chain uses TRBV6-5 with TRBJ1-2, with unresolved D. Trimming stripped 8 bases from V and 7 bases from J, with 11 bases between. The CDR3 contains 11 residues. From germline, CDR1 is MNHEY and CDR2 SVGAGI. CDR3 nucleotide sequence: TGTGCCAGCCGGGCACGAGCTGGCTACACCTTC. Amino acids: CASRARAGYTF.

The genes are TRBV4-2 and TRBJ2-1; TRBD1 matches 7 bases. CDR3 length equals 15 residues. V shed 6 bases and J 4 bases; nucleotides not matched to a gene: 9. The V gene's germline CDR1 is LGHNA and CDR2 YNFKEQ. The CDR3 region is CASSPTGTTYNEQFF. Written as DNA, the CDR3 is TGTGCCAGCAGTCCGACAGGGACAACTTACAATGAGCAGTTCTTC.

V is TRBV28 and J is TRBJ2-7, with 9 bases fitting TRBD2. This CDR3 has 14 amino acids. Germline V CDR1 and CDR2: MDHEN, SYDVKM. The V segment lost 2 bases and the J segment 6 bases; nucleotides outside the gene matches: 5. The CDR3 DNA follows: TGTGCCAGCAGTTTAGCGGGAGGGCTCTTCGAGCAGTACTTC. Amino acid sequence: CASSLAGGLFEQYF.

This chain links TRBV3-1 (or the pseudogene TRBV3-2) with TRBJ1-2, with D unclear. V was cut by 0 bases and J by 4 bases, with 9 bases left in between. Germline CDR1 and CDR2: LGHDT and YNNKEL (reference sequence). The CDR3 is made up of 14 amino acids. The CDR3 bases are TGTGCCAGCAGCCAAGATGACACGATCTATGGCTACACCTTC. It is translated as CASSQDDTIYGYTF.

The chain combines TRBV7-6 with TRBJ1-1, with TRBD1 matching 7 bases. The CDR3 is 15 residues long. The trim removed 5 bases at V and 4 bases at J, leaving 10 bases unmatched. Germline CDR1 and CDR2: SGHVS and FNYEAQ. The CDR3 DNA reads TGTGCCAGCAGCGCCTGGTCAGGGGGTGGCACTGAAGCTTTCTTT. Amino acid sequence: CASSAWSGGGTEAFF.

The gene calls are TRBV11-2 and TRBJ1-6; 7 nucleotides line up with TRBD1. This CDR3 region has 15 residues. Germline-derived CDR1 and CDR2 are SGHAT and FQNNGV. Trimming cost V 5 bases and J 4 bases; bases outside gene matches: 5. The CDR3 sequence is CASSTRTGYNSPLHF. For the CDR3, the DNA is TGTGCCAGCAGCACCAGGACAGGATATAATTCACCCCTCCACTTT.

The chain couples TRBV4-2 to TRBJ2-1; a possible D gene is TRBD1 (6 bases). V was cut by 2 bases and J by 7 bases, with 12 bases left in between. The CDR3 extends over 14 amino acids. The germline CDR1 and CDR2 sequences are LGHNA and YNFKEQ. For the CDR3, the DNA is TGTGCCAGCAGCCAAAATTCCAGGGGTAATGAGCAGTTCTTC. Translating it yields CASSQNSRGNEQFF.